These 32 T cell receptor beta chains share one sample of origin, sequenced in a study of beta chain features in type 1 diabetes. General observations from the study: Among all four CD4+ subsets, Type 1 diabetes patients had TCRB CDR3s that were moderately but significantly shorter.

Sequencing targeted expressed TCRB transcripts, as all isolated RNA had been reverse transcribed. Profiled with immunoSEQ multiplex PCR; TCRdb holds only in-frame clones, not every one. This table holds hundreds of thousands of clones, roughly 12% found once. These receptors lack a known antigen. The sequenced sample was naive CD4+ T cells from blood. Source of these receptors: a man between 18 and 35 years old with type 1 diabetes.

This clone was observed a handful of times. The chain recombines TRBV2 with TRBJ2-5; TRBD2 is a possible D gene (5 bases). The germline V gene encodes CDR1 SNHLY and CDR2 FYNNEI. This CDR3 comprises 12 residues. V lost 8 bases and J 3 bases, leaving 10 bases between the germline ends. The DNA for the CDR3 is TGTGCCAGCGGACTGATCGAAGAGACCCAGTACTTC. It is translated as CASGLIEETQYF.

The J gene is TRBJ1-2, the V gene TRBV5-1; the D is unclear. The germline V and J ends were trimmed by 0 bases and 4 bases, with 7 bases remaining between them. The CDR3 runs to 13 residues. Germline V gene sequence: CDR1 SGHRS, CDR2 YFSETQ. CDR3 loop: CASSLDSIYGYTF. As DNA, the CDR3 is TGCGCCAGCAGCTTGGACTCTATCTATGGCTACACCTTC.

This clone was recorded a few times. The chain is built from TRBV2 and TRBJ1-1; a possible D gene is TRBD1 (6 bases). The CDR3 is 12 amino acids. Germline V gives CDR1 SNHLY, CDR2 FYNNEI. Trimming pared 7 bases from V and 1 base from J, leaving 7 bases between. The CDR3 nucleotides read TGTGCCAGCAAGGGGGAGAACACTGAAGCTTTCTTT. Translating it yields CASKGENTEAFF.

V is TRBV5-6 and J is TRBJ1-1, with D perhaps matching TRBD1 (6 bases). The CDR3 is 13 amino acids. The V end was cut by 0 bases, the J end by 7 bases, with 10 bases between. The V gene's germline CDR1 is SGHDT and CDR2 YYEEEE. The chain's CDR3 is CASSLDRTDEAFF. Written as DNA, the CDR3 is TGTGCCAGCAGCTTGGATCGGACAGATGAAGCTTTCTTT.

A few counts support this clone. CDR3 in amino acids: CAWSRGEGYGYTF. In DNA form, the CDR3 reads TGTGCCTGGAGTCGAGGGGAGGGTTATGGCTACACCTTC. The chain has TRBV30 and TRBJ1-2, with TRBD1 as a possible D gene (5 bases). Germline V CDR1 and CDR2: GTSNPN, SVGIG (reference sequence). The CDR3 contains 13 residues. The V end lost 2 bases, the J end lost 5 bases, and 12 bases lay between the germline ends.

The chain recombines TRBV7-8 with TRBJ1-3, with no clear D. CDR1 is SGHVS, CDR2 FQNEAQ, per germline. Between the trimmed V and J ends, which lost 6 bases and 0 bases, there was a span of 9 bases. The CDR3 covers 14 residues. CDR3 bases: TGTGCCAGCAGACGGACGGCCTCTGGAAACACCATATATTTT. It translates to CASRRTASGNTIYF.

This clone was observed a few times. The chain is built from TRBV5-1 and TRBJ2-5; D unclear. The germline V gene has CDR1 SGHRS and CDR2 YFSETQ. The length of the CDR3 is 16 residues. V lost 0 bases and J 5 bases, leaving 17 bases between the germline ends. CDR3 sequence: CASSLVGFGDMETQYF. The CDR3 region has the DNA TGCGCCAGCAGCTTGGTTGGGTTTGGGGATATGGAGACCCAGTACTTC.

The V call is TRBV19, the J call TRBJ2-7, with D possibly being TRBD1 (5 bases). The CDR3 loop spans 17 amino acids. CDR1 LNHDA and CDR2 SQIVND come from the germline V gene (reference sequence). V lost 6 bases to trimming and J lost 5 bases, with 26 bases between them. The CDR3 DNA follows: TGTGCCAGTAGGGGAAGAGCGACAGAGGCACCATTCGACGAGCAGTACTTC. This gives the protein CASRGRATEAPFDEQYF.

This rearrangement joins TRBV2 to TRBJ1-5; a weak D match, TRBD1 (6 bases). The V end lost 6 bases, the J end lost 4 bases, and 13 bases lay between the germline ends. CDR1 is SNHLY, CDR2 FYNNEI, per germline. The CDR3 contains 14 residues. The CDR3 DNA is TGTGCCAGCAGGATACAGGGCAGGAATCAGCCCCAGCATTTT. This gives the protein CASRIQGRNQPQHF.

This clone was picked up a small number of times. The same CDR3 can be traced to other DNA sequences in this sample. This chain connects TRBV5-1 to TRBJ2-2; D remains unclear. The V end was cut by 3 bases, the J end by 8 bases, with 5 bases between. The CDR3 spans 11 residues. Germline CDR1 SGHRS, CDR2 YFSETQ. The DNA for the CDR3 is TGCGCCAGCAGCTCGACAGGGGAGCTGTTTTTT. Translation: CASSSTGELFF.

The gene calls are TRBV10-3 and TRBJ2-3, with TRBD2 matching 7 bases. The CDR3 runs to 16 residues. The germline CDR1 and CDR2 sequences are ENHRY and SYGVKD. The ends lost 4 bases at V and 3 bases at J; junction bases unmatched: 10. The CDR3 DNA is TGTGCCATCAGTGGAACCGAACTAGCGAGGACAGATACGCAGTATTTT. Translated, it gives CAISGTELARTDTQYF.

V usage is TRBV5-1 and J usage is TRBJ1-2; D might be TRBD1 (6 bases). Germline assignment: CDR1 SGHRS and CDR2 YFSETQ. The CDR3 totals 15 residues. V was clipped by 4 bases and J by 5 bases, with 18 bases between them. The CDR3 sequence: CASSPDRPRAYGYTF. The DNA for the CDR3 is TGCGCCAGCAGCCCGGACAGACCGAGGGCGTATGGCTACACCTTC. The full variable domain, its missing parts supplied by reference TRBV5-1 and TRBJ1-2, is KAGVTQTPRYLIKTRGQQVTLSCSPISGHRSVSWYQQTPGQGLQFLFEYFSETQRNKGNFPGRFSGRQFSNSRSEMNVSTLELGDSALYLCASSPDRPRAYGYTFGSGTRLTVV.

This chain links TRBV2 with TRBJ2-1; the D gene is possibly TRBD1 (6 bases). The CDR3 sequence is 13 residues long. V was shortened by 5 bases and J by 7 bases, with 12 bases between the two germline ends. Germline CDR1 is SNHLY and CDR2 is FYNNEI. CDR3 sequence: CASSPRGGNEQFF. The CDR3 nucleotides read TGTGCCAGCAGTCCCAGGGGCGGGAATGAGCAGTTCTTC.

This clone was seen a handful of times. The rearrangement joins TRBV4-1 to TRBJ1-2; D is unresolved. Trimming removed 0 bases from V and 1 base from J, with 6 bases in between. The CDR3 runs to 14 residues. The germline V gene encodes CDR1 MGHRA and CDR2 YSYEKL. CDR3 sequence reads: CASSQETSNYGYTF. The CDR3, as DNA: TGCGCCAGCAGCCAAGAGACAAGTAACTATGGCTACACCTTC.

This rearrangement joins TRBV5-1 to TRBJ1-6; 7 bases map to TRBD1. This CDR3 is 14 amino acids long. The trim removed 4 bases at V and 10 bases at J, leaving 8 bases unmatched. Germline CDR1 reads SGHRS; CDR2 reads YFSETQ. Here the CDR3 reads CASSRTGVDSPLHF. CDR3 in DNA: TGCGCCAGCAGCCGAACAGGGGTCGACTCACCCCTCCACTTT. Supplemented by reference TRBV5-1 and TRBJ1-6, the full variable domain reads KAGVTQTPRYLIKTRGQQVTLSCSPISGHRSVSWYQQTPGQGLQFLFEYFSETQRNKGNFPGRFSGRQFSNSRSEMNVSTLELGDSALYLCASSRTGVDSPLHFGNGTRLTVT.

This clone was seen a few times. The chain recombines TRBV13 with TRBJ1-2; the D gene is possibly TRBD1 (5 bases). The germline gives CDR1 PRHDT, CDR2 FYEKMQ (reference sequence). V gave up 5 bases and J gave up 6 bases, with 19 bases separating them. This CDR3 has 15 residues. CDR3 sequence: CASSPRGTGGHGYTF. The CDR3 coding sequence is TGTGCCAGCAGCCCCCGGGGGACCGGAGGTCATGGCTACACCTTC.

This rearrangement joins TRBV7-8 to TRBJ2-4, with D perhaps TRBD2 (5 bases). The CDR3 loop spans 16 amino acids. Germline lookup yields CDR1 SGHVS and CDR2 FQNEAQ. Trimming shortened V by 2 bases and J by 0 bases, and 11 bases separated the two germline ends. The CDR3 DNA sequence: TGTGCCAGCAGCTTAATTATTGGGAGAGCCAAAAACATTCAGTACTTC. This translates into CASSLIIGRAKNIQYF.

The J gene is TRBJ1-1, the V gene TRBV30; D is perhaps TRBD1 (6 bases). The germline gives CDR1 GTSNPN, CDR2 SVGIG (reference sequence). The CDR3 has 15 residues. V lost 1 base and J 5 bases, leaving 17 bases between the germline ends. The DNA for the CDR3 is TGTGCCTGGAGTGGTGCCCGGGGGCCGTGGACTGAAGCTTTCTTT. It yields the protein CAWSGARGPWTEAFF. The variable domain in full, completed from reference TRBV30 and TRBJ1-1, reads SQTIHQWPATLVQPVGSPLSLECTVEGTSNPNLYWYRQAAGRGLQLLFYSVGIGQISSEVPQNLSASRPQDRQFILSSKKLLLSDSGFYLCAWSGARGPWTEAFFGQGTRLTVV.

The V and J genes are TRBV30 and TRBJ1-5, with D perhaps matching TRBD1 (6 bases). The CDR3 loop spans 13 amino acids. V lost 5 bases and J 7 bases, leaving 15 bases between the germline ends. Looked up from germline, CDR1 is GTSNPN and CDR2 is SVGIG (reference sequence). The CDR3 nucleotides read TGTGCCTGGTCGTGGGGGCTAGGGCAGCCCCAGCATTTT. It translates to CAWSWGLGQPQHF.

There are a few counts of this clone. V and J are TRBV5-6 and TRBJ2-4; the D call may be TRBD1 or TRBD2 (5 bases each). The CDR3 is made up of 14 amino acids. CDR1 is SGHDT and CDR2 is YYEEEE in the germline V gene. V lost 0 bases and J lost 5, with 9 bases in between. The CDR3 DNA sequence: TGTGCCAGCAGCTTGGCCGGGACCCAAAACATTCAGTACTTC. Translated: CASSLAGTQNIQYF.

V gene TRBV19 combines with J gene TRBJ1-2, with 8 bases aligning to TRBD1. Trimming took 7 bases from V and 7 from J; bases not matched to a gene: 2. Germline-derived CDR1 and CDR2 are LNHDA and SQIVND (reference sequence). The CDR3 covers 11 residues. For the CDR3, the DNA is TGTGCCAGTACAGGGGGCTTTGGCTACACCTTC. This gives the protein CASTGGFGYTF. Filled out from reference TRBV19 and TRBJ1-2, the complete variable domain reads DGGITQSPKYLFRKEGQNVTLSCEQNLNHDAMYWYRQDPGQGLRLIYYSQIVNDFQKGDIAEGYSVSREKKESFPLTVTSAQKNPTAFYLCASTGGFGYTFGSGTRLTVV.

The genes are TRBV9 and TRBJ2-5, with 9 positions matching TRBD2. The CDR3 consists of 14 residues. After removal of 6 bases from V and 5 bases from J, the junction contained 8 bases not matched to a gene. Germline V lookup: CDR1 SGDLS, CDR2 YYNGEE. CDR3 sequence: CASTAAGGGETQYF. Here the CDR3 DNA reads TGTGCCAGCACCGCAGCGGGGGGCGGGGAGACCCAGTACTTC. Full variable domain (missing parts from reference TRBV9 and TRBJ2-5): DSGVTQTPKHLITATGQRVTLRCSPRSGDLSVYWYQQSLDQGLQFLIQYYNGEERAKGNILERFSAQQFPDLHSELNLSSLELGDSALYFCASTAAGGGETQYFGPGTRLLVL.

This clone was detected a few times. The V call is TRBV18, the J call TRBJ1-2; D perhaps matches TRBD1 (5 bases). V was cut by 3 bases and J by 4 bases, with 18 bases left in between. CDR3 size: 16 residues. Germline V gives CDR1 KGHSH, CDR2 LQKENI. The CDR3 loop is CASSPLDLPGGYGYTF. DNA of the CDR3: TGTGCCAGCTCACCGCTGGACCTTCCGGGGGGCTATGGCTACACCTTC.

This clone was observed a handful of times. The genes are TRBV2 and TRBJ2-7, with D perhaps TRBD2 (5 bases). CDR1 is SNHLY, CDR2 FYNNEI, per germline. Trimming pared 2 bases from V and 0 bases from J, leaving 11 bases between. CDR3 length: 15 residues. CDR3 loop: CASSERGFISYEQYF. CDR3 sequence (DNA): TGTGCCAGCAGTGAACGGGGTTTCATCTCCTACGAGCAGTACTTC.

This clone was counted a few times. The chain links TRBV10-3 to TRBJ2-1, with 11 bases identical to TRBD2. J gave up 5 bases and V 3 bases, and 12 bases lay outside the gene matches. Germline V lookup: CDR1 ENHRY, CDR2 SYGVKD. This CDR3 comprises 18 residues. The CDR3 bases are TGTGCCATCAGTGACCCCCTGCTAGCGGGGGGAAACCACAATGAGCAGTTCTTC. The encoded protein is CAISDPLLAGGNHNEQFF.

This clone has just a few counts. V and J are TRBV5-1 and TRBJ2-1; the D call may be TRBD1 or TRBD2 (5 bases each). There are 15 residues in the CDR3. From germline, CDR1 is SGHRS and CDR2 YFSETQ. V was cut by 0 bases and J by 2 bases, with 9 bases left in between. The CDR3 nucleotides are TGCGCCAGCAGCTTGGATGGGGACCCCTACAATGAGCAGTTCTTC. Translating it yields CASSLDGDPYNEQFF.

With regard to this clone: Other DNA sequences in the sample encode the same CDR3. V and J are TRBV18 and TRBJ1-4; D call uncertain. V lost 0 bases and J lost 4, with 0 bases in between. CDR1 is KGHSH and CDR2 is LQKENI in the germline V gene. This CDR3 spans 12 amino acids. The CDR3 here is CASSPPNEKLFF. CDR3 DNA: TGTGCCAGCTCACCACCTAATGAAAAACTGTTTTTT.

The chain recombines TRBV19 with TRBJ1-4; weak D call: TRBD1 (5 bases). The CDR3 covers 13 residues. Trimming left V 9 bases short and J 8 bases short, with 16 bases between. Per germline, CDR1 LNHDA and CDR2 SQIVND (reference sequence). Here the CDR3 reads CASQSTAREKLFF. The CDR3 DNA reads TGTGCCAGCCAATCGACAGCCCGGGAAAAACTGTTTTTT.

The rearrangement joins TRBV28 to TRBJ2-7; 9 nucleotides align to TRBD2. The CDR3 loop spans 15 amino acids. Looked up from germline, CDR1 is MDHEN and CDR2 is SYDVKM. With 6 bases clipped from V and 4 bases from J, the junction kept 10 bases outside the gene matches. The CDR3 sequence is CASRAQAGGGYEQYF. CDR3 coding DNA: TGTGCCAGCAGGGCCCAAGCGGGGGGCGGGTACGAGCAGTACTTC.

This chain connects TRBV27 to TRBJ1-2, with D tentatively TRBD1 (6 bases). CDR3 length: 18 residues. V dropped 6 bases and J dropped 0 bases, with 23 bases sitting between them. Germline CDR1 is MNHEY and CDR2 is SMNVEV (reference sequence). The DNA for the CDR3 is TGTGCCAGCAGGATGGGGCGCCAGGGGCTCCTTGCTAACTATGGCTACACCTTC. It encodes CASRMGRQGLLANYGYTF.

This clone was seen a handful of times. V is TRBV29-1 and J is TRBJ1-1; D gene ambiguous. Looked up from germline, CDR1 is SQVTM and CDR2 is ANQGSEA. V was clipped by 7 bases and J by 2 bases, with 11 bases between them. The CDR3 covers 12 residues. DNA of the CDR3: TGCAGCGGTACAGATTTTAACACTGAAGCTTTCTTT. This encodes CSGTDFNTEAFF.

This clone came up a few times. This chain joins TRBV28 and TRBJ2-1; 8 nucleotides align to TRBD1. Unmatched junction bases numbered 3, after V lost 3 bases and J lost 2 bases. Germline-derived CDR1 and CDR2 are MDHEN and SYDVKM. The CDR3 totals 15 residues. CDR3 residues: CASSFAGQAYNEQFF. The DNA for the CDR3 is TGTGCCAGCAGTTTTGCGGGACAGGCCTACAATGAGCAGTTCTTC.